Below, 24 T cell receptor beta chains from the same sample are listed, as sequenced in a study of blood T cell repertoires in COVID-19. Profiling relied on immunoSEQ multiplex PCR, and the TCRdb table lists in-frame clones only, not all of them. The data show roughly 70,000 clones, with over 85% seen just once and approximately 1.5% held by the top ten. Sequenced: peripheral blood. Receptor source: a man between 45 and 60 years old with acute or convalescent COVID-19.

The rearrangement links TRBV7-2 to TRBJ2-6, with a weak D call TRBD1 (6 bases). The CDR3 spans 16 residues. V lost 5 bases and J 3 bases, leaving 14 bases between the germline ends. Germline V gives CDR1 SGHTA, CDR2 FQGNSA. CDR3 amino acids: CASSPTRGVGANVLTF. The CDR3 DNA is TGTGCCAGCAGCCCGACCAGGGGAGTTGGGGCCAACGTCCTGACTTTC.

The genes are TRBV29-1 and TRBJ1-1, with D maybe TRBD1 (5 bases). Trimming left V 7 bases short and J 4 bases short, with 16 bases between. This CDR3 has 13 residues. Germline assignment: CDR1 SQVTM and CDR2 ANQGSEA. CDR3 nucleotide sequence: TGCAGCGCGGGAATCAGGGTCTCCACTGAAGCTTTCTTT. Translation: CSAGIRVSTEAFF. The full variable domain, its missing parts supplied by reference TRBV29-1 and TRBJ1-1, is SAVISQKPSRDICQRGTSLTIQCQVDSQVTMMFWYRQQPGQSLTLIATANQGSEATYESGFVIDKFPISRPNLTFSTLTVSNMSPEDSSIYLCSAGIRVSTEAFFGQGTRLTVV.

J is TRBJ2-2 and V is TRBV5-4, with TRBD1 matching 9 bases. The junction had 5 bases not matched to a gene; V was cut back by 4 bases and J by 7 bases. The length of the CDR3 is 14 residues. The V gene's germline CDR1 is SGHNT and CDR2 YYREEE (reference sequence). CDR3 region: CASSPGQGGGELFF. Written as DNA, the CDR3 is TGTGCCAGCAGCCCGGGACAGGGTGGCGGGGAGCTGTTTTTT. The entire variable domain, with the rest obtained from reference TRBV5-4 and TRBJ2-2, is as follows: ETGVTQSPTHLIKTRGQQVTLRCSSQSGHNTVSWYQQALGQGPQFIFQYYREEENGRGNFPPRFSGLQFPNYSSELNVNALELDDSALYLCASSPGQGGGELFFGEGSRLTVL.

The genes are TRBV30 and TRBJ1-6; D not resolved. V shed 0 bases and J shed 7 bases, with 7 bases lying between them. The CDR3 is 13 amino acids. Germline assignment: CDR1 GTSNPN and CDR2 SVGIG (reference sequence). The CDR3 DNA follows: TGTGCCTGGAGTGTACGGTCGAATTCACCCCTCCACTTT. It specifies CAWSVRSNSPLHF.

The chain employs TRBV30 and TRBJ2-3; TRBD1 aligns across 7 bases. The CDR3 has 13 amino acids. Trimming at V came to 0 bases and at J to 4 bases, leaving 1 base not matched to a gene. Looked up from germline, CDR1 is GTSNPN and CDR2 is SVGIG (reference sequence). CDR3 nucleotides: TGTGCCTGGAGTGTACAGGGGCCAGATACGCAGTATTTT. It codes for CAWSVQGPDTQYF.

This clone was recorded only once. The CDR3 sequence is CASSQRGGTRDEQYV. In nucleotides, the CDR3 is TGTGCCAGCAGCCAACGGGGGGGGACTAGGGACGAGCAGTACGTC. The chain joins TRBV21-1 to TRBJ2-7; the D call in the table, TRBD2, was not verified against the DNA. TRBV21-1 is designated a pseudogene. The CDR3 is 15 residues long.

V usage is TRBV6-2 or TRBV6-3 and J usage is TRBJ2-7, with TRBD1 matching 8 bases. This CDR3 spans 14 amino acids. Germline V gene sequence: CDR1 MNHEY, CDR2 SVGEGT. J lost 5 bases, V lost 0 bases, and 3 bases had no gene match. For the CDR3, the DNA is TGTGCCAGCAGTTACTCGTTGACAGGGGACGAGCAGTACGTC. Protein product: CASSYSLTGDEQYV.

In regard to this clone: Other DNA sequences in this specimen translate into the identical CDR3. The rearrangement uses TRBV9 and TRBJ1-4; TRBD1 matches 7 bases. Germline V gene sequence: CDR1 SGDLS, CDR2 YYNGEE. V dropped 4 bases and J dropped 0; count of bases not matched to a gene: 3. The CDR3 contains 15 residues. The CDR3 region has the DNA TGTGCCAGCAGCCCCGGGACAGCAACTAATGAAAAACTGTTTTTT. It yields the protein CASSPGTATNEKLFF.

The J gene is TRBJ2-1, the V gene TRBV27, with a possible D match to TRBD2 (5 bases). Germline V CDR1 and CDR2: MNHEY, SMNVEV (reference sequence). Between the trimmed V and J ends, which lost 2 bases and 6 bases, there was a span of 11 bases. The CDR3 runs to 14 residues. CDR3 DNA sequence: TGTGCCAGCAGTTTAGGTAGTGCGGGCAATGAGCAGTTCTTC. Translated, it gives CASSLGSAGNEQFF.

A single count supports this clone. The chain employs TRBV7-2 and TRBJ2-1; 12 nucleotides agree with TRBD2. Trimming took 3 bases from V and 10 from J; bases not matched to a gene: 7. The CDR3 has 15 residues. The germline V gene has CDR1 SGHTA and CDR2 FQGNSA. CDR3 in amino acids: CASSFYSSGGGEQFF. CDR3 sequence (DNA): TGTGCCAGCAGCTTTTACTCTAGCGGGGGGGGCGAGCAGTTCTTC.

Here the CDR3 DNA reads TGTGCCAGCAGTTCGGGACAGGGGAAGAACTATGGCTACACCTTC. Translation gives CASSSGQGKNYGYTF. This chain joins TRBV6-1 and TRBJ1-2; 10 bases agree with TRBD1. The CDR3 has 15 residues. V shed 5 bases and J 2 bases; nucleotides not matched to a gene: 5. CDR1 and CDR2 from the germline V gene are MNHNS and SASEGT.

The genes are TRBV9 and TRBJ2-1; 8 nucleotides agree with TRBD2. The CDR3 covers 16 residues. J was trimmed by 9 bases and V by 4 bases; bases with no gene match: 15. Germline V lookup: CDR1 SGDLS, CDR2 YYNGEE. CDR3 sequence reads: CASSPRTSPSVGEQFF. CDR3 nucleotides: TGTGCCAGCAGCCCCCGGACTAGCCCTTCGGTGGGTGAGCAGTTCTTC.

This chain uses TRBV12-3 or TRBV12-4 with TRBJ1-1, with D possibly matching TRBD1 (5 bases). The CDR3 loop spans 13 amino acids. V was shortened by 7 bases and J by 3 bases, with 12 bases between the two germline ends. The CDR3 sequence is CASTLGGYTEAFF. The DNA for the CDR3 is TGTGCCAGCACCTTGGGGGGGTACACTGAAGCTTTCTTT.

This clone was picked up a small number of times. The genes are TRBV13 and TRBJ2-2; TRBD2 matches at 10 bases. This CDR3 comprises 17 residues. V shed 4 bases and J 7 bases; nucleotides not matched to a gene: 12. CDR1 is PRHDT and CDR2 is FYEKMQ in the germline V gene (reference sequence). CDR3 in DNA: TGTGCCAGCAGCTCGGCCCGGCTAGCGGGAGTCCACGGGGAGCTGTTTTTT. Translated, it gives CASSSARLAGVHGELFF.

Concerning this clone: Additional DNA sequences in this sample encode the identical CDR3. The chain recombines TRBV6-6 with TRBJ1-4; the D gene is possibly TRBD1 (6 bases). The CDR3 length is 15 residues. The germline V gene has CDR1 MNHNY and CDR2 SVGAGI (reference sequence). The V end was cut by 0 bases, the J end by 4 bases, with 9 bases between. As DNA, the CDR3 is TGTGCCAGCAGTTACTCGACAGGAGTTAATGAAAAACTGTTTTTT. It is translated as CASSYSTGVNEKLFF.

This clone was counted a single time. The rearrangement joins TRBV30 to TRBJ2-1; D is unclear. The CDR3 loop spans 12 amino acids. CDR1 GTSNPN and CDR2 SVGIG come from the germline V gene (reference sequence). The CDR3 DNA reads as TGTGCGGGCCATAGTTCCTACAATGAGCAGTTCTTC. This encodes CAGHSSYNEQFF.

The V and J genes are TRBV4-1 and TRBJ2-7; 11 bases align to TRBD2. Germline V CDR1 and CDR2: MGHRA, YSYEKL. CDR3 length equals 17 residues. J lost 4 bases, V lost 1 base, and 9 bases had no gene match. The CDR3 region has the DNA TGCGCCAGCAGCCAAGTTCCCCCGGGACTAGCGGCTTACGAGCAGTACTTC. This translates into CASSQVPPGLAAYEQYF.

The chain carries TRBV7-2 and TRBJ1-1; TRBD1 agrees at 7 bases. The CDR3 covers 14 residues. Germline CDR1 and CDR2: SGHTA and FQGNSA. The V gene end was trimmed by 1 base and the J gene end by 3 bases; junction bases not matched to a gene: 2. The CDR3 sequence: CASSLEGAHTEAFF. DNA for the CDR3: TGTGCCAGCAGCTTAGAGGGGGCTCACACTGAAGCTTTCTTT.

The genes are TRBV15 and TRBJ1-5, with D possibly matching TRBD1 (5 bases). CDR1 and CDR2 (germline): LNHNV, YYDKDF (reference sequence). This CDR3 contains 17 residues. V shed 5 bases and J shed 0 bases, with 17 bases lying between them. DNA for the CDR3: TGTGCCACCAGCCGACGGACGGGGGGGTATAGCAATCAGCCCCAGCATTTT. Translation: CATSRRTGGYSNQPQHF.

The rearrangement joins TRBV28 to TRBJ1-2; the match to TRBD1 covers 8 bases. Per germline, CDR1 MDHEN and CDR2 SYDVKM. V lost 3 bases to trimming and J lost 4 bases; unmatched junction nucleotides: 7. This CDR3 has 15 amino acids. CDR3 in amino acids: CASSFGQGAGYGYTF. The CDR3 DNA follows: TGTGCCAGCAGTTTTGGGCAGGGGGCTGGCTATGGCTACACCTTC.

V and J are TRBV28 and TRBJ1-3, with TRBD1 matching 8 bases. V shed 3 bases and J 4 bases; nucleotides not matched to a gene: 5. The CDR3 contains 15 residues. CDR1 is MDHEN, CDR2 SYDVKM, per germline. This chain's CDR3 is CASSFFRGQGNTIYF. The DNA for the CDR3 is TGTGCCAGCAGTTTTTTCAGGGGGCAAGGAAACACCATATATTTT.

The CDR3 is CAISGGYEQFF. The CDR3 nucleotides are TGTGCCATCAGTGGAGGATATGAGCAGTTCTTC. The V and J genes are TRBV10-3 and TRBJ2-1; D is undetermined. This CDR3 has 11 amino acids. Germline V gene data show CDR1 as ENHRY and CDR2 as SYGVKD. The ends were cut back, 4 bases at V and 8 bases at J, with 6 bases in the middle.

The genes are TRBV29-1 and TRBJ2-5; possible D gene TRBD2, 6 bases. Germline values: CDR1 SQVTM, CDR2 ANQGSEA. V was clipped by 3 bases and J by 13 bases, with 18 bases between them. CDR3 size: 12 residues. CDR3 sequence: CSVERGAGAPYF. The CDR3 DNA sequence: TGCAGCGTTGAGCGGGGAGCCGGGGCGCCGTACTTC.

The chain's CDR3 is CATRQTNEKLFF. CDR3 DNA: TGTGCCACCAGACAGACCAATGAAAAACTGTTTTTT. The chain recombines TRBV7-9 with TRBJ1-4; D is perhaps TRBD1 (5 bases). Per germline, CDR1 SEHNR and CDR2 FQNEAQ (reference sequence). The CDR3 has 12 residues. Trimming removed 10 bases at V and 5 bases at J, with 11 bases between.